This T cell receptor beta chain was identified in a study of T cells of healthy individuals. V lost 4 bases to trimming and J lost 4 bases, with 8 bases between them. Looked up from germline, CDR1 is MGHDK and CDR2 is SYGVNS. This CDR3 has 13 residues. This clonotype was observed a handful of times. TCRdb ran MiXCR on the 5' RACE reads and lists one entry per CDR3 protein. Here the sample spans fewer than 75,000 distinct CDR3 sequences, about 16% being singletons. V and J are TRBV25-1 and TRBJ1-5; weak D call: TRBD1 (6 bases). This sequence was found in a human donor in good health. The CDR3 loop reads CASSGRGNQPQHF. In DNA, the CDR3 is TGTGCCAGCAGTGGCAGGGGTAATCAGCCCCAGCATTTT. The full variable domain, in which reference TRBV25-1 and TRBJ1-5 provide the parts outside the CDR3, is EADIYQTPRYLVIGTGKKITLECSQTMGHDKMYWYQQDPGMELHLIHYSYGVNSTEKGDLSSESTVSRIRTEHFPLTLESARPSHTSQYLCASSGRGNQPQHFGDGTRLSIL.